These T cell receptor beta chains were read from a single sample in a study of shared clonotypes between healthy human individuals. Profiling relied on immunoSEQ multiplex PCR, and the TCRdb table lists in-frame clones only, not all of them. The sample has about 1.5 million clones, nearly 99% seen once. The sequenced material came from naive CD4+ T cells sorted from blood. These receptors originate from a man younger than 40 in good health. Both conserved end residues are part of each CDR3. The D gene is left open where the match is weak. A clone size is listed for some rows: how often the clone was seen (once, few, many), or a class if it is expanded.

TRBV4-3	-	15	TRBD2	TRBJ2-3	CASSQGLAAGDTQYF	TGCGCCAGCAGCCAAGGACTAGCGGCCGGGGATACGCAGTATTTT
TRBV7-9	-	15	TRBD2	TRBJ2-5	CASSLGLAGQETQYF	TGTGCCAGCAGTTTGGGACTAGCGGGACAAGAGACCCAGTACTTC
TRBV9	few	14	-	TRBJ1-5	CASSVDSRDQPQHF	TGTGCCAGCAGCGTCGATTCTAGGGATCAGCCCCAGCATTTT
TRBV19	-	15	TRBD2	TRBJ2-7	CASSTRRLAGDEQYF	TGTGCCAGTAGTACTCGGCGTCTAGCGGGAGACGAGCAGTACTTC
TRBV9	-	16	-	TRBJ2-1	CASSVGRGILYNEQFF	TGTGCCAGCAGCGTAGGAAGGGGGATACTCTACAATGAGCAGTTCTTC
TRBV5-1	-	15	TRBD1	TRBJ2-7	CASSSQGASSYEQYF	TGCGCCAGCAGCAGCCAGGGGGCCAGCTCCTACGAGCAGTACTTC
TRBV29-1	-	14	TRBD1	TRBJ2-1	CSVSRDRSYNEQFF	TGCAGCGTTTCCCGGGACAGGTCCTACAATGAGCAGTTCTTC
TRBV6-1	-	14	-	TRBJ2-7	CASSSVRQSYEQYF	TGTGCCAGCAGTAGTGTGCGACAGTCCTACGAGCAGTACTTC
TRBV7-8	-	17	TRBD1	TRBJ2-7	CASSLPAAGTGGYEQYF	TGTGCCAGCAGCTTACCAGCAGCCGGGACAGGGGGGTACGAGCAGTACTTC
TRBV18	once	14	-	TRBJ2-7	CASSPRPSPYEQYF	TGTGCCAGCTCACCTCGTCCGAGCCCCTACGAGCAGTACTTC
TRBV7-7	-	13	-	TRBJ2-2	CASSLEGPGELFF	TGTGCCAGCAGCTTAGAGGGGCCCGGGGAGCTGTTTTTT
TRBV28	-	14	-	TRBJ2-7	CASSLEAENYEQYF	TGTGCCAGCAGTTTAGAGGCGGAGAACTACGAGCAGTACTTC
TRBV10-1	-	14	TRBD2	TRBJ2-1	CASSGGLVNNEQFF	TGCGCCAGCAGTGGGGGACTAGTTAACAATGAGCAGTTCTTC
TRBV7-9	-	18	TRBD1	TRBJ1-1	CASSLSRSGDRGNSEAFF	TGTGCCAGCAGCTTAAGTCGTTCGGGGGACAGGGGTAATTCTGAAGCTTTCTTT